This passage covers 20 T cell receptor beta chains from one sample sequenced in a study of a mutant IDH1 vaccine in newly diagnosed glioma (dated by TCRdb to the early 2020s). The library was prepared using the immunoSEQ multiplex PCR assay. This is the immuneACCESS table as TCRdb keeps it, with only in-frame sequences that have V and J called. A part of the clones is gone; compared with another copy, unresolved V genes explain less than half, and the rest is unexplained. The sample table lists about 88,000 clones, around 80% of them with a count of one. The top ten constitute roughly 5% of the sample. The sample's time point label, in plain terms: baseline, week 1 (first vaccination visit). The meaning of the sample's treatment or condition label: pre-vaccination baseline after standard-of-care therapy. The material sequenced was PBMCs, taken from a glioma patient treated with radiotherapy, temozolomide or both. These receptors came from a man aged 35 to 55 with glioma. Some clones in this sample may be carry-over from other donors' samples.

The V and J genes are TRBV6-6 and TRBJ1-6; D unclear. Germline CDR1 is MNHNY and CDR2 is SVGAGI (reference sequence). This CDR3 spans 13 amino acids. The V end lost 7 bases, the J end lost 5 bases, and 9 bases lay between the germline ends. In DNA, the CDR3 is TGTGCCAGCATGCGGGGTAATAATTCACCCCTCCACTTT. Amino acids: CASMRGNNSPLHF.

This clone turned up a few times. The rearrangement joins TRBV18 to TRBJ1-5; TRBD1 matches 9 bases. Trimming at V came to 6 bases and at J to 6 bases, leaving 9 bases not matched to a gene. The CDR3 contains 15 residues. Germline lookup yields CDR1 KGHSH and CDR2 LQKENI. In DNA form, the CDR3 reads TGTGCCAGCTCCTCGGGACAGGGAAAGATTCAGCCCCAGCATTTT. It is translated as CASSSGQGKIQPQHF. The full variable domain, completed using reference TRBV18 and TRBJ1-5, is NAGVMQNPRHLVRRRGQEARLRCSPMKGHSHVYWYRQLPEEGLKFMVYLQKENIIDESGMPKERFSAEFPKEGPSILRIQQVVRGDSAAYFCASSSGQGKIQPQHFGDGTRLSIL.

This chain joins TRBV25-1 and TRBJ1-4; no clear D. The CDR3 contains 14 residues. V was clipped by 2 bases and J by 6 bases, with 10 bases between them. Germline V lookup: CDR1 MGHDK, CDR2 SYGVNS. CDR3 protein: CASSEVPLYEKLFF. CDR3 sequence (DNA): TGTGCCAGCAGTGAAGTGCCCCTCTATGAAAAACTGTTTTTT.

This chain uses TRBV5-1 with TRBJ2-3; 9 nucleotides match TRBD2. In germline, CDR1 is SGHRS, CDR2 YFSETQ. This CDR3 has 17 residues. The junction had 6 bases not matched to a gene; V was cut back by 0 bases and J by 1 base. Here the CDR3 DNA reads TGCGCCAGCAGCTTGGAAGTGGGCGGGGGGGGCACAGATACGCAGTATTTT. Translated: CASSLEVGGGGTDTQYF.

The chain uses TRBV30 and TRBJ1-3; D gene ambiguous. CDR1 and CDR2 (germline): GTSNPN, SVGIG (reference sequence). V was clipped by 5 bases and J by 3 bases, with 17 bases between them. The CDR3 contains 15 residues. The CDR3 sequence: CAWSRQVMIGNTIYF. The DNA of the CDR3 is TGTGCCTGGTCAAGGCAGGTGATGATTGGAAACACCATATATTTT.

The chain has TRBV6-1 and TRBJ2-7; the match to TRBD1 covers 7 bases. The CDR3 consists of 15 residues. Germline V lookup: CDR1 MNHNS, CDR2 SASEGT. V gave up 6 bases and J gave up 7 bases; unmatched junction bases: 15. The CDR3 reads CASSLPTTGSREQYF. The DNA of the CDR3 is TGTGCCAGCAGCCTGCCCACGACAGGGTCCAGGGAGCAGTACTTC.

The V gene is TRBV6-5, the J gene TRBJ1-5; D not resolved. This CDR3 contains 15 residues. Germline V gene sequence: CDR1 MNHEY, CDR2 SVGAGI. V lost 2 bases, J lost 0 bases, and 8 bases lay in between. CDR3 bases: TGTGCCAGCAGTTACACAGTCAATAGCAATCAGCCCCAGCATTTT. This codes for CASSYTVNSNQPQHF.

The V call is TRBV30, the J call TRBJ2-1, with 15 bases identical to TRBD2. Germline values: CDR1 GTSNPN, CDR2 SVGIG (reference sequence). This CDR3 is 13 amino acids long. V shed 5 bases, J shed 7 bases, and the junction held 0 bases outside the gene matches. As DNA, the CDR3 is TGTGCCTGGGGGACTAGCGGGGGGAATGAGCAGTTCTTC. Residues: CAWGTSGGNEQFF.

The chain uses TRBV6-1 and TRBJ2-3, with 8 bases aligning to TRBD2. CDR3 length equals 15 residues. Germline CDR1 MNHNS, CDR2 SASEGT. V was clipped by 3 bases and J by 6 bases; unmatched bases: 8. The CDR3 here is CASSETSEGGDTQYF. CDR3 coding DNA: TGTGCCAGCAGTGAGACTAGCGAGGGGGGGGATACGCAGTATTTT.

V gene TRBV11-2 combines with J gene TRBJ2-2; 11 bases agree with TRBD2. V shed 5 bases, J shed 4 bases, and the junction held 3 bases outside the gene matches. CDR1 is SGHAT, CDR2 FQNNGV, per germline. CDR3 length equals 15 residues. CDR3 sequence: CASSQGLAGTGELFF. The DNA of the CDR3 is TGTGCCAGCAGCCAAGGACTAGCGGGCACCGGGGAGCTGTTTTTT.

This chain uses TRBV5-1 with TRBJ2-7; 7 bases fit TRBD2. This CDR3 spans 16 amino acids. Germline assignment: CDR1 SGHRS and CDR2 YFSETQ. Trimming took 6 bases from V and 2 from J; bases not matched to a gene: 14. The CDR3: CASNPIGGGTTYEQYF. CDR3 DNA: TGCGCCAGCAACCCCATTGGGGGGGGAACGACCTACGAGCAGTACTTC.

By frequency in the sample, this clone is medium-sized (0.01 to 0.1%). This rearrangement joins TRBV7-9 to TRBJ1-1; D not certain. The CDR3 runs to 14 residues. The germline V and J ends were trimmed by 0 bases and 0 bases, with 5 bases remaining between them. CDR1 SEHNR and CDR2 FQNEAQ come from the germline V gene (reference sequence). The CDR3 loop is CASSLAFVNTEAFF. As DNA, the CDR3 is TGTGCCAGCAGCTTAGCGTTTGTGAACACTGAAGCTTTCTTT.

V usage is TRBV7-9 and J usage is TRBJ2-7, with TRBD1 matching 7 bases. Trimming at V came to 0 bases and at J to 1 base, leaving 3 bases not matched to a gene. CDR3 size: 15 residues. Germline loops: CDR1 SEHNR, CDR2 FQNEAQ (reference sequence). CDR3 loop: CASSLAGTDSYEQYF. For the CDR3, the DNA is TGTGCCAGCAGCTTAGCCGGGACAGATTCCTACGAGCAGTACTTC.

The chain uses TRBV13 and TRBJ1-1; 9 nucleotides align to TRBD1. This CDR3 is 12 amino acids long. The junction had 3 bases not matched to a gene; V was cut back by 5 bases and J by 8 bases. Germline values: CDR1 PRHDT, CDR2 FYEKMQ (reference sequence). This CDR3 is CASSPGQGEAFF. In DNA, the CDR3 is TGTGCCAGCAGCCCTGGACAGGGGGAAGCTTTCTTT.

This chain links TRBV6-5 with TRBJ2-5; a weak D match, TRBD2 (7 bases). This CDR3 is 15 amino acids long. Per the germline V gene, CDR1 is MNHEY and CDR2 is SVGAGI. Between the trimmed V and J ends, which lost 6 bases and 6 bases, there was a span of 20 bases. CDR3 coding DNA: TGTGCCAGCAGGGGGGCGTCGGGGGGCCGTAAGACCCAGTACTTC. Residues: CASRGASGGRKTQYF.

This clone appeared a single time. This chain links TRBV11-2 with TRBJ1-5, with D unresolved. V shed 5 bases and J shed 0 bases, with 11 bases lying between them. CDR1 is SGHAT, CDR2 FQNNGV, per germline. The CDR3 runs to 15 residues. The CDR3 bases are TGTGCCAGCAGCCCTTCAGTGTATAGCAATCAGCCCCAGCATTTT. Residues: CASSPSVYSNQPQHF.

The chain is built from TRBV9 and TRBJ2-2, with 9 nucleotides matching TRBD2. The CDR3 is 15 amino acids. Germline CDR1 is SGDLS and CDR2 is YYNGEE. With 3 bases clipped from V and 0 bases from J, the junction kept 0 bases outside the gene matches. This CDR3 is CASSASGANTGELFF. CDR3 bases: TGTGCCAGCAGCGCTAGCGGGGCGAACACCGGGGAGCTGTTTTTT.

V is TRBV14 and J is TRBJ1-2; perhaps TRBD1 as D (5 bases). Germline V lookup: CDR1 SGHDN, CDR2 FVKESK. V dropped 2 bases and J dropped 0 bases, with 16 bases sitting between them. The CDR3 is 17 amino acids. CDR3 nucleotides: TGTGCCAGCAGCCAATATGGGGCAGGCTTTTCTAACTATGGCTACACCTTC. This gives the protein CASSQYGAGFSNYGYTF.

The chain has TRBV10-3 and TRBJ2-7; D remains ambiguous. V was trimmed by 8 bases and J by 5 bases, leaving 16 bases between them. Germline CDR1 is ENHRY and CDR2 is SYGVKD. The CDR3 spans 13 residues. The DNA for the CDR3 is TGTGCCATCCCCTCAACGGGCGGCGACGAGCAGTACTTC. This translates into CAIPSTGGDEQYF.

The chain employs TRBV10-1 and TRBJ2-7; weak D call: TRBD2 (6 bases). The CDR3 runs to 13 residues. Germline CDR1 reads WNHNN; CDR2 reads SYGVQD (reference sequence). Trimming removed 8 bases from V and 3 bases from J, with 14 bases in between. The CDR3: CASSLMGGYEQYF. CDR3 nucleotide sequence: TGCGCCAGCTCGCTAATGGGGGGCTACGAGCAGTACTTC.